The 9 T cell receptor beta chains below were found in one sample sequenced in a study of T cells in Graves' hyperthyroidism and ophthalmopathy (dated by TCRdb to between 2019 and 2020). Libraries were constructed by multiplex PCR. The data were produced on an Illumina HiSeq 2000. TCR beta CDR3 regions were amplified from RNA transcripts. The first round of RT-PCR for the TCR CDR3 was performed with the HTBI primer set and the Qiagen OneStep RT-PCR kit. The public reads were quality trimmed at Q25 with fastp and then assembled into clones with MiXCR by TCRdb, keeping productive beta chains. Each entry is one CDR3 protein sequence, shown with its most common DNA and genes. Within this sample are roughly 400,000 distinct CDR3 sequences, with 20% to 30% of them counted one time only. The top ten constitute 73% of the sample. The sample consisted of blood. These receptor sequences come from a man in his fifties or sixties with Graves' hyperthyroidism.

V is TRBV11-3 and J is TRBJ2-3, with TRBD1 as a possible D gene (5 bases). This CDR3 has 15 amino acids. Germline-derived CDR1 and CDR2 are SGHNT and YENEEA. V shed 3 bases and J shed 3 bases, with 13 bases lying between them. This CDR3 reads CASSFLIGDTDTQYF. DNA of the CDR3: TGTGCCAGCAGCTTCCTCATAGGGGATACAGATACGCAGTATTTT.

The rearrangement links TRBV12-3 or TRBV12-4 to TRBJ2-3; the match to TRBD2 covers 9 bases. V dropped 0 bases and J dropped 4; count of bases not matched to a gene: 5. The CDR3 loop spans 16 amino acids. The CDR3 here is CASSLAGGRAADTQYF. The CDR3 nucleotides are TGTGCCAGCAGTTTAGCCGGCGGGAGGGCCGCAGATACGCAGTATTTT.

Regarding this clonotype: An end of the junction differs from the germline gene, which may be a read error. The chain links TRBV9 to TRBJ2-7, with 11 bases aligning to TRBD2. Germline values: CDR1 SGDLS, CDR2 YYNGEE. CDR3 length equals 16 residues. CDR3 in DNA: TGTGCCGGCAGCGGCCGACTAGCGGGGCCCTCCTACGAGCAGTACTTC. Residues: CAGSGRLAGPSYEQYF.

This clonotype occurred many times. The J gene is TRBJ1-1, the V gene TRBV27, with 9 bases identical to TRBD1. CDR3 length equals 14 residues. The germline V gene encodes CDR1 MNHEY and CDR2 SMNVEV (reference sequence). Trimming at V came to 4 bases and at J to 3 bases, leaving 3 bases not matched to a gene. CDR3 sequence reads: CASSWTGEDTEAFF. CDR3 coding DNA: TGTGCCAGCAGTTGGACAGGGGAGGACACTGAAGCTTTCTTT.

This clonotype was observed a handful of times. CDR3 in DNA: TGTGCCAGCAGTTATAGGGCATCCGGCGAGCAGTACTTC. Encoded protein: CASSYRASGEQYF. This sequence joins TRBV27 and TRBJ2-7; D is uncertain. V was trimmed by 4 bases and J by 6 bases, leaving 13 bases between them. Germline CDR1 is MNHEY and CDR2 is SMNVEV (reference sequence). This CDR3 has 13 residues.

This clonotype appeared many times. J is TRBJ2-1 and V is TRBV12-5; D is unclear. CDR3 size: 15 residues. Germline CDR1 is LGHNT and CDR2 is FRNRAP. V lost 0 bases and J 9 bases, leaving 15 bases between the germline ends. This CDR3 is CASGLVTSAGGEQFF. The CDR3, as DNA: TGTGCTAGTGGTTTGGTGACTTCGGCCGGTGGTGAGCAGTTCTTC.

The gene calls are TRBV15 and TRBJ2-7, with TRBD2 matching over 7 bases. Germline-derived CDR1 and CDR2 are LNHNV and YYDKDF (reference sequence). The CDR3 spans 13 residues. Unmatched junction bases numbered 1, after V lost 4 bases and J lost 1 base. CDR3 loop: CATSTLASYEQYF. The CDR3, as DNA: TGTGCCACCAGCACACTAGCGTCCTACGAGCAGTACTTC. Full variable domain (outside the CDR3, taken from reference TRBV15 and TRBJ2-7): DAMVIQNPRYQVTQFGKPVTLSCSQTLNHNVMYWYQQKSSQAPKLLFHYYDKDFNNEADTPDNFQSRRPNTSFCFLDIRSPGLGDTAMYLCATSTLASYEQYFGPGTRLTVT.

This clonotype showed up many times. V and J are TRBV11-3 and TRBJ2-3; 8 positions match TRBD1. Trimming at V came to 5 bases and at J to 5 bases, leaving 15 bases not matched to a gene. There are 17 residues in the CDR3. Germline V gene data show CDR1 as SGHNT and CDR2 as YENEEA. The CDR3 here is CASSARSGTGGGDTQYF. CDR3 in DNA: TGTGCCAGCAGCGCCCGTTCCGGGACAGGAGGTGGAGATACGCAGTATTTT.

V is TRBV29-1 and J is TRBJ2-2, with D perhaps given as TRBD1 or TRBD2 (5 bases each). V lost 3 bases and J lost 5, with 16 bases in between. From germline, CDR1 is SQVTM and CDR2 ANQGSEA. The CDR3 extends over 15 amino acids. The CDR3 nucleotides read TGCAGCGTTGATTCCGGGGCAAGGGGTACCGGGGAGCTGTTTTTT. Its translation is CSVDSGARGTGELFF.